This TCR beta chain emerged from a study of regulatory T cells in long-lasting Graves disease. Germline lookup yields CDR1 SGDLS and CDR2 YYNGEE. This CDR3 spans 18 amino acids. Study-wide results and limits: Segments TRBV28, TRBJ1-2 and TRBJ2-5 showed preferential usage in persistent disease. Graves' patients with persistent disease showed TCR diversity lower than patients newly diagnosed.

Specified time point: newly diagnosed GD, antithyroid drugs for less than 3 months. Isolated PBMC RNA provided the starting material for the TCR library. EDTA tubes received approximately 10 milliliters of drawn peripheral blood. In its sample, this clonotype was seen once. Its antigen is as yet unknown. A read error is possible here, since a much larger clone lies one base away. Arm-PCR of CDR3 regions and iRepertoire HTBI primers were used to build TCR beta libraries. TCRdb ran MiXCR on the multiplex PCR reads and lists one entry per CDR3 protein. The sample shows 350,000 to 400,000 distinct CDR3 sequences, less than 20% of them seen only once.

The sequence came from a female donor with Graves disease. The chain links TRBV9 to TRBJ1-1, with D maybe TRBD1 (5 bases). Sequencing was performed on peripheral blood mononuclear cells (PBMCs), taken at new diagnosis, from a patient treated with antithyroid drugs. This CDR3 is CASGVGKGRVGVHTEAFF. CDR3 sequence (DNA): TGTGCCAGCGGCGTAGGGAAAGGCAGGGTTGGTGTTCACACTGAAGCTTTCTTT.